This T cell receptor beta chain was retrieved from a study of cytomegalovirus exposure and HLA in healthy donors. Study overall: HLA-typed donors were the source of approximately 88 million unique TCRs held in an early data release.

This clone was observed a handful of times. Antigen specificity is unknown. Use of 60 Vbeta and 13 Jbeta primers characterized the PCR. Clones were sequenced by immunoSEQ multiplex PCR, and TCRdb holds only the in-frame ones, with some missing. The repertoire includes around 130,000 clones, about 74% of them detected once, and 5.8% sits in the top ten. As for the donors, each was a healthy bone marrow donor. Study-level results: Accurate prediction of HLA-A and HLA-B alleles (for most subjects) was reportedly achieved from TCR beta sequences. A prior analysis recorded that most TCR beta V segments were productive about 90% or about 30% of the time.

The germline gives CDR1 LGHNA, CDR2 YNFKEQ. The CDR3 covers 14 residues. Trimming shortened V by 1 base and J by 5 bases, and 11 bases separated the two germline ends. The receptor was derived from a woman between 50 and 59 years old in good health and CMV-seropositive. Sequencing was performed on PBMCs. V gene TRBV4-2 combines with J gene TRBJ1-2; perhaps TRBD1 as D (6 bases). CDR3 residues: CASSQGDTGYGYTF. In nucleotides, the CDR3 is TGTGCCAGCAGCCAAGGGGACACAGGTTATGGCTACACCTTC.